What follows is one T cell receptor beta chain and its context. This clone was seen a few times. This receptor's antigen is unknown. Base-call qualities are not available, and no considerably larger clone is one nucleotide away. CDR1 and CDR2 are read off the germline V gene as SGHVS and FQNEAQ. The CDR3, cysteine through phenylalanine, is 14 amino acids long. Only the CDR3 DNA stays, 42 bases, in frame from base 1. V is cut back by 1 base and J by 6 bases, with 3 bases in the junction unmatched. These data belong to a study of beta chain features in type 1 diabetes (dated by TCRdb to the late 2010s). About the full investigation: No differences in mean age, gender distribution, total cell number or subset yield were found between patients and healthy donors. The study compared TCRB repertoires of sorted circulating CD4+ T cell subsets between recently diagnosed type 1 diabetes patients and matched healthy donors. Whereas all 28 donors provided naive and central memory subsets, regulatory and stem cell-like memory subsets were isolated from just 8 patients and roughly 8 healthy donors. Across all samples, some 100,000,000 sorted cells were examined, and cell number per subset correlated strongly with RNA yield. Study-level results and caveats: Patients with type 1 diabetes made fewer insertions and deleted more nucleotides at VDJ recombination sites, implying thymic rearrangement abnormalities. Because the HLA sub-analyses included only small numbers of individuals, any influence of HLA type on TCRB rearrangement was left unresolved. Because cDNA rather than genomic DNA was sequenced, highly expressing activated cells could have been over-represented, although no difference in activation and CD3 levels was found between groups. A moderate but significant shortening of TCRB CDR3 length was observed in type 1 diabetes patients in all four CD4+ subsets. The naive, central memory and regulatory TCRB repertoires appeared to resemble one another more closely among patients than among healthy donors. PCR may preferentially amplify shorter templates, but because patient and control samples were amplified and corrected together, any resulting skew would affect both groups equally.

Each donor gave one peripheral blood draw, averaging approximately 0.12 L, which was collected into heparinised tubes. Naive, central memory, regulatory and stem cell-like memory CD4+ T cells were sorted on a BD FACSAria II using a panel including CD45RO, CCR7, CD25, CD127, CD95 and CD27. Purity was above 98% for every sorted population. PBMCs were separated immediately by Lymphoprep density gradient centrifugation and were stained directly, without being cultured. So that batch effects would be minimized, each experiment stained and sorted samples in pairs, pairing one healthy donor with one patient. The entire isolated RNA was reverse transcribed using the High Capacity cDNA Reverse Transcription Kit, and thus expressed TCRB transcripts were sequenced. Deep immunoSEQ sequencing was applied to naive, central memory and regulatory T cell samples, giving an average of roughly 3.5 million total reads per sample. After sorted cells were lysed in RLT buffer, RNA was extracted with DNase-treated RNeasy Micro or Mini kits, with the choice depending on cell number. To prevent cross-contamination, each cell subset was processed individually, whereas patient and healthy donor samples were processed jointly. The immunoSEQ multiplex PCR was used to amplify TCRB sequences from cDNA, generating 87-bp fragments that spanned the CDR3 region. Amplicons were sequenced on the Illumina HiSeq platform. The authors processed their data as follows. Synthetic template baselines were used to correct PCR bias computationally, reads within Hamming distance 2 were collapsed together, and singletons that could not be merged were discarded. Reads were aligned to IMGT to assign V, D and J genes, CDR3 length, and insertions or deletions at six rearrangement sites. Clonotype counts were normalized to sorted cell number within each subset before computing true diversity and Gini coefficients with the tcR R package. Repertoire sharing was quantified using the overlap coefficient calculated on TCRB nucleotide sequences. As a proxy for the pre-selection repertoire, out-of-frame TCRB sequences from naive cells were analyzed. Entries here come from immuneACCESS through TCRdb and include only in-frame sequences with V and J called. Some clones fail to appear in such tables; in the studies checked, an unresolved V gene covers under half of the shortfall, and the cause of the remainder is unknown. The D gene and trimming were derived from the DNA, and the V and J assignments and clone size from that table. The sample profile shows around 400,000 clones; less than 15% of them were found once. In total, the top ten clones hold about 0.019% of the sample.

The chain uses TRBV7-8 and TRBJ1-5, with 7 bases matching TRBD1. Sequenced input: naive CD4+ T cells from blood. Explained via the paper, the cell subset or site label denotes: true naive CD4+ T cells. This receptor was identified in a woman between 18 and 30 years old in good health. CDR3 protein: CASSLGQGGQPQHF. The DNA reads TGTGCCAGCAGCTTAGGACAGGGCGGTCAGCCCCAGCATTTT.